One and the same sample provided the 12 T cell receptor beta chains below, sequenced in a study of blood T cell repertoires in COVID-19. Generated by immunoSEQ multiplex PCR, the TCRdb table keeps only in-frame clones and is missing some. The sample yields some 300,000 clones, around 90% seen once. Source material: PBMCs or T cells enriched from blood (not recorded which). These receptors all stem from a woman younger than 35 with acute COVID-19.

The chain employs TRBV5-4 and TRBJ1-6, with TRBD1 matching over 8 bases. CDR1 and CDR2 (germline): SGHNT, YYREEE (reference sequence). The CDR3 contains 16 residues. After removal of 5 bases from V and 6 bases from J, the junction contained 10 bases not matched to a gene. The CDR3 protein is CASSLNRGLANSPLHF. Written as DNA, the CDR3 is TGTGCCAGCAGTTTAAACAGGGGGTTAGCTAATTCACCCCTCCACTTT.

The V gene is TRBV3-1 (or the pseudogene TRBV3-2), the J gene TRBJ2-7, with TRBD2 identical over 12 bases. The CDR3 contains 14 residues. The V segment lost 6 bases and the J segment 13 bases; nucleotides outside the gene matches: 13. The germline CDR1 and CDR2 sequences are LGHDT and YNNKEL (reference sequence). The DNA for the CDR3 is TGTGCCAGCAGTTCGACTAGCGGGAGTGAGGAAAAATACTTC. This codes for CASSSTSGSEEKYF.

This sequence joins TRBV9 and TRBJ2-1, with 7 bases lining up with TRBD2. The germline V gene has CDR1 SGDLS and CDR2 YYNGEE. V lost 3 bases and J lost 6; bases outside the gene matches: 6. This CDR3 comprises 14 residues. The CDR3 is CASSEGLAANEQFF. The CDR3 nucleotides are TGTGCCAGCAGCGAGGGTCTAGCGGCCAATGAGCAGTTCTTC.

The V call is TRBV14, the J call TRBJ2-1; 8 positions agree with TRBD2. The CDR3 is 20 amino acids. Trimming cost V 4 bases and J 7 bases; bases outside gene matches: 24. CDR1 SGHDN and CDR2 FVKESK come from the germline V gene. The CDR3 spells CASSRGQGSSGTSIGNEQFF. DNA for the CDR3: TGTGCCAGCAGCCGAGGGCAGGGGAGTTCTGGGACTAGTATCGGAAATGAGCAGTTCTTC. Drawing the rest from reference TRBV14 and TRBJ2-1, the complete variable domain is EAGVTQFPSHSVIEKGQTVTLRCDPISGHDNLYWYRRVMGKEIKFLLHFVKESKQDESGMPNNRFLAERTGGTYSTLKVQPAELEDSGVYFCASSRGQGSSGTSIGNEQFFGPGTRLTVL.

The rearrangement joins TRBV19 to TRBJ2-6; TRBD1 matches 7 bases. V gave up 6 bases and J gave up 0 bases; unmatched junction bases: 8. Germline V gene lookup returns CDR1 LNHDA and CDR2 SQIVND (reference sequence). The CDR3 has 17 residues. CDR3 DNA: TGTGCCAGTAGCAAATGGACAGGCCGCTCTGGGGCCAACGTCCTGACTTTC. Encoded protein: CASSKWTGRSGANVLTF.

V and J are TRBV28 and TRBJ1-4; D might be TRBD1 (6 bases). Looked up from germline, CDR1 is MDHEN and CDR2 is SYDVKM. The germline V and J ends were trimmed by 4 bases and 0 bases, with 9 bases remaining between them. The length of the CDR3 is 15 residues. The CDR3 sequence is CASSSQGSTNEKLFF. CDR3 DNA: TGTGCCAGCAGTTCTCAGGGGTCAACTAATGAAAAACTGTTTTTT.

This clone was counted only a few times. The chain uses TRBV7-9 and TRBJ2-7; D gene uncertain. The CDR3 loop spans 14 amino acids. The V end was cut by 8 bases, the J end by 0 bases, with 14 bases between. Per germline, CDR1 SEHNR and CDR2 FQNEAQ (reference sequence). The CDR3 protein is CASSEPGASYEQYF. The CDR3 bases are TGTGCCAGCTCTGAACCGGGTGCCTCCTACGAGCAGTACTTC. The whole variable domain, remainder taken from reference TRBV7-9 and TRBJ2-7, is DTGVSQNPRHKITKRGQNVTFRCDPISEHNRLYWYRQTLGQGPEFLTYFQNEAQLEKSRLLSDRFSAERPKGSFSTLEIQRTEQGDSAMYLCASSEPGASYEQYFGPGTRLTVT.

The gene calls are TRBV4-1 and TRBJ1-4; no clear D gene. The CDR3 length is 15 residues. V was shortened by 0 bases and J by 1 base, with 6 bases between the two germline ends. From germline, CDR1 is MGHRA and CDR2 YSYEKL. CDR3 bases: TGCGCCAGCAGCCAAGATCGGGTAACTAATGAAAAACTGTTTTTT. It is translated as CASSQDRVTNEKLFF.

In this sample, this clone turned up a few times. The rearrangement joins TRBV19 to TRBJ2-1, with 10 bases aligning to TRBD1. Unmatched junction bases numbered 17, after V lost 7 bases and J lost 11 bases. The CDR3 extends over 16 amino acids. CDR1 is LNHDA, CDR2 SQIVND, per germline (reference sequence). The CDR3 protein is CASTPRTGGSLIQQFF. The CDR3 coding sequence is TGTGCCAGTACCCCCCGGACAGGGGGATCCCTAATTCAGCAGTTCTTC.

This clone was seen once. The J gene is TRBJ1-5, the V gene TRBV19; no reliable D call. CDR1 is LNHDA, CDR2 SQIVND, per germline (reference sequence). This CDR3 is 16 amino acids long. Trimming cost V 5 bases and J 0 bases, with 14 bases left between them. In DNA form, the CDR3 reads TGTGCCAGTAGTCTACACAGAATTTATAGCAATCAGCCCCAGCATTTT. As protein: CASSLHRIYSNQPQHF. Full variable domain (outside the CDR3, taken from reference TRBV19 and TRBJ1-5): DGGITQSPKYLFRKEGQNVTLSCEQNLNHDAMYWYRQDPGQGLRLIYYSQIVNDFQKGDIAEGYSVSREKKESFPLTVTSAQKNPTAFYLCASSLHRIYSNQPQHFGDGTRLSIL.

V usage is TRBV10-1 and J usage is TRBJ1-1; D is uncertain. This CDR3 spans 13 amino acids. V lost 3 bases, J lost 1 base, and 6 bases lay in between. Germline V lookup: CDR1 WNHNN, CDR2 SYGVQD (reference sequence). The CDR3 sequence: CASSDTGNTEAFF. CDR3 bases: TGCGCCAGCAGTGACACGGGGAACACTGAAGCTTTCTTT.

The V gene is TRBV19, the J gene TRBJ1-1, with 8 bases lining up with TRBD1. Germline V CDR1 and CDR2: LNHDA, SQIVND (reference sequence). The CDR3 runs to 15 residues. Germline trimming cut 6 bases from V and 3 bases from J; bases unmatched to any gene: 9. CDR3 in amino acids: CASRGDRPGDTEAFF. The CDR3 DNA sequence: TGTGCCAGTAGAGGGGACAGGCCTGGGGACACTGAAGCTTTCTTT.